One sample yielded the 26 T cell receptor beta chains listed below, sequenced in a study of OX40 agonist ivuxolimab in advanced cancers. The repertoire was sequenced with immunoSEQ multiplex PCR; TCRdb's copy has only in-frame clones and lacks some. In the table there are 40,000 to 45,000 clones, roughly 90% of which are singletons. The specimen comprised CD4+ or CD8+ T cells sorted from blood, sampled in a trial of the OX40 agonist ivuxolimab. These receptors all come from an adult with an advanced solid tumor such as melanoma, head and neck, liver or kidney cancer.

This clone has only one observation. The genes are TRBV15 and TRBJ2-3, with TRBD2 matching 11 bases. This CDR3 has 15 residues. CDR1 is LNHNV and CDR2 is YYDKDF in the germline V gene (reference sequence). V shed 4 bases, J shed 4 bases, and the junction held 4 bases outside the gene matches. For the CDR3, the DNA is TGTGCCACCAGCATAGCGGGAGGGGCCCCAGATACGCAGTATTTT. It is translated as CATSIAGGAPDTQYF.

The chain recombines TRBV7-2 with TRBJ2-1; tentative D call: TRBD1 (5 bases). The CDR3 is 16 amino acids. The V end was cut by 1 base, the J end by 0 bases, with 10 bases between. Germline assignment: CDR1 SGHTA and CDR2 FQGNSA. CDR3 sequence: CASSLGATDSYNEQFF. The CDR3 coding sequence is TGTGCCAGCAGCTTAGGAGCGACAGACTCCTACAATGAGCAGTTCTTC.

The rearrangement links TRBV28 to TRBJ1-5; D is uncertain. Germline V gives CDR1 MDHEN, CDR2 SYDVKM. Trimming removed 1 base from V and 4 bases from J, with 11 bases in between. The CDR3 is 15 residues long. CDR3 in amino acids: CASSLSGRLNQPQHF. The CDR3 DNA reads TGTGCCAGCAGTTTATCCGGTAGGCTTAATCAGCCCCAGCATTTT.

The chain has TRBV7-3 and TRBJ2-2; a weak D match, TRBD2 (5 bases). This CDR3 region has 16 residues. The germline V and J ends were trimmed by 6 bases and 6 bases, with 20 bases remaining between them. Germline lookup yields CDR1 SGHTA and CDR2 FQGTGA. The chain's CDR3 is CASSRGVANPAGELFF. The DNA for the CDR3 is TGTGCCAGCAGTCGGGGAGTAGCGAATCCCGCCGGGGAGCTGTTTTTT.

The rearrangement joins TRBV19 to TRBJ1-5; no reliable D call. The ends were cut back, 5 bases at V and 4 bases at J, with 6 bases in the middle. Germline loops: CDR1 LNHDA, CDR2 SQIVND (reference sequence). The CDR3 spans 12 residues. In DNA form, the CDR3 reads TGTGCCAGTAGTTTGCGAAATCAGCCCCAGCATTTT. Encoded protein: CASSLRNQPQHF.

V usage is TRBV19 and J usage is TRBJ2-1, with D possibly TRBD1 on 6 matching bases. This CDR3 is built from 14 residues. CDR1 and CDR2 (germline): LNHDA, SQIVND (reference sequence). The V end was cut by 6 bases, the J end by 8 bases, with 17 bases between. The CDR3 region is CASRLGQGSDEQFF. DNA of the CDR3: TGTGCCAGTAGGCTAGGGCAGGGGTCGGATGAGCAGTTCTTC. The full variable domain, rest sourced from reference TRBV19 and TRBJ2-1, is DGGITQSPKYLFRKEGQNVTLSCEQNLNHDAMYWYRQDPGQGLRLIYYSQIVNDFQKGDIAEGYSVSREKKESFPLTVTSAQKNPTAFYLCASRLGQGSDEQFFGPGTRLTVL.

The chain has TRBV5-1 and TRBJ2-7, with D perhaps given as TRBD1 or TRBD2 (5 bases each). The CDR3 consists of 13 residues. Between the trimmed V and J ends, which lost 5 bases and 3 bases, there was a span of 12 bases. CDR1 is SGHRS and CDR2 is YFSETQ in the germline V gene. The CDR3 sequence: CASRTGTYYEQYF. In DNA, the CDR3 is TGCGCCAGCAGAACCGGGACGTACTACGAGCAGTACTTC.

This chain joins TRBV10-3 and TRBJ1-1; D not resolved. This CDR3 has 11 residues. V was shortened by 7 bases and J by 4 bases, with 7 bases between the two germline ends. Per germline, CDR1 ENHRY and CDR2 SYGVKD. The chain's CDR3 is CAIKGITEAFF. Written as DNA, the CDR3 is TGTGCCATCAAAGGGATCACTGAAGCTTTCTTT.

This clone turned up a few times. The chain is built from TRBV18 and TRBJ2-3; 9 positions match TRBD2. The CDR3 totals 14 residues. Losses at the gene ends were 5 bases for V and 3 bases for J; bases not matched to a gene: 3. Germline V gene lookup returns CDR1 KGHSH and CDR2 LQKENI. CDR3 DNA: TGTGCCAGCTCATTCCTAGCGGGGACAGATACGCAGTATTTT. Encoded protein: CASSFLAGTDTQYF.

The J gene is TRBJ2-5, the V gene TRBV28, with D unclear. Gene TRBJ2-7 matches the end of the DNA better, so the J call may be wrong. Germline values: CDR1 MDHEN, CDR2 SYDVKM. The CDR3 consists of 14 residues. This CDR3 reads CASSPSDLPYEQYF. CDR3 sequence (DNA): TGTGCCAGCAGTCCCTCGGATCTACCCTACGAGCAGTACTTC.

The rearrangement uses TRBV9 and TRBJ2-3; 10 positions match TRBD2. V dropped 0 bases and J dropped 0; count of bases not matched to a gene: 1. CDR3 length: 16 residues. CDR1 and CDR2 from the germline V gene are SGDLS and YYNGEE. The CDR3 here is CASSVGTSGSTDTQYF. In DNA, the CDR3 is TGTGCCAGCAGCGTAGGGACTAGCGGTAGCACAGATACGCAGTATTTT.

This chain joins TRBV4-2 and TRBJ2-7; the D is unclear. Deletions cut 4 bases from V and 2 bases from J, with 6 bases between. The CDR3 loop spans 12 amino acids. Looked up from germline, CDR1 is LGHNA and CDR2 is YNFKEQ. The CDR3 sequence is CASSRETYEQYF. As DNA, the CDR3 is TGTGCCAGCAGCCGGGAAACCTACGAGCAGTACTTC.

V usage is TRBV18 and J usage is TRBJ2-3; 9 nucleotides line up with TRBD1. Germline V CDR1 and CDR2: KGHSH, LQKENI. The CDR3 is made up of 15 amino acids. Trimming at V came to 3 bases and at J to 3 bases, leaving 4 bases not matched to a gene. Here the CDR3 reads CASSPTGGPTDTQYF. CDR3 bases: TGTGCCAGCTCACCCACAGGGGGCCCAACAGATACGCAGTATTTT.

This clone is medium-sized. Other DNA sequences in this sample translate to the same CDR3. The chain combines TRBV5-6 with TRBJ2-7; D gene ambiguous. CDR3 length: 12 residues. The V and J ends lost 4 bases and 0 bases respectively, with 5 bases between them. Per the germline V gene, CDR1 is SGHDT and CDR2 is YYEEEE. The CDR3, as DNA: TGTGCCAGCAGCCTGAGCTCCTACGAGCAGTACTTC. Amino acids: CASSLSSYEQYF.

This chain joins TRBV6-1 and TRBJ2-7; maybe TRBD1 (6 bases). The CDR3 loop spans 15 amino acids. Germline-derived CDR1 and CDR2 are MNHNS and SASEGT. The ends were cut back, 4 bases at V and 2 bases at J, with 15 bases in the middle. This CDR3 reads CASSGMDSTAYEQYF. The CDR3 bases are TGTGCCAGCAGTGGGATGGACAGCACTGCCTACGAGCAGTACTTC.

The CDR3 nucleotides read TGTGCCAGCAGCACAGGACGGTTTAGCGGGAGGGGTGAGCAGTTCTTC. This codes for CASSTGRFSGRGEQFF. The chain recombines TRBV11-2 with TRBJ2-1, with TRBD2 matching 11 bases. CDR1 and CDR2 from the germline V gene are SGHAT and FQNNGV. The CDR3 runs to 16 residues. V was clipped by 5 bases and J by 9 bases; unmatched bases: 12.

CDR3 in amino acids: CASSSRGVVSEPQHF. CDR3 bases: TGTGCCAGCAGCTCCCGAGGGGTCGTATCGGAGCCCCAGCATTTT. This chain joins TRBV9 and TRBJ1-5; a possible D gene is TRBD1 (5 bases). The germline CDR1 and CDR2 sequences are SGDLS and YYNGEE. The CDR3 spans 15 residues. Trimming pared 4 bases from V and 8 bases from J, leaving 19 bases between.

The rearrangement links TRBV13 to TRBJ1-1; maybe TRBD1 (5 bases). This CDR3 contains 15 residues. With 6 bases removed from V and 3 bases from J, the gap between germline ends came to 17 bases. Germline V CDR1 and CDR2: PRHDT, FYEKMQ (reference sequence). CDR3 in amino acids: CASRLAGWGDTEAFF. The CDR3, as DNA: TGTGCCAGCAGGTTGGCGGGGTGGGGGGACACTGAAGCTTTCTTT.

The V gene is TRBV18, the J gene TRBJ2-3; D remains ambiguous. Deletions cut 4 bases from V and 5 bases from J, with 13 bases between. This CDR3 has 14 amino acids. Germline CDR1 and CDR2: KGHSH and LQKENI. For the CDR3, the DNA is TGTGCCAGCTCACAAAGGGATCCCAGAGATACGCAGTATTTT. It specifies CASSQRDPRDTQYF.

This clone was detected a few times. The chain couples TRBV5-1 to TRBJ1-4, with D tentatively TRBD1 (5 bases). V gave up 4 bases and J gave up 5 bases, with 12 bases separating them. Germline-derived CDR1 and CDR2 are SGHRS and YFSETQ. The CDR3 consists of 14 residues. The CDR3 DNA reads TGCGCCAGCAGCCCGAATCGGGGGAATGAAAAACTGTTTTTT. Protein sequence: CASSPNRGNEKLFF.

The chain is built from TRBV7-6 and TRBJ2-2, with D unclear. Germline-derived CDR1 and CDR2 are SGHVS and FNYEAQ. This CDR3 contains 16 residues. The V and J ends lost 1 base and 0 bases respectively, with 9 bases between them. CDR3 sequence reads: CASSLDPNANTGELFF. The CDR3 coding sequence is TGTGCCAGCAGCTTAGACCCGAACGCGAACACCGGGGAGCTGTTTTTT.

The V and J genes are TRBV11-2 and TRBJ2-7, with TRBD2 matching 7 bases. V was pared by 8 bases and J by 4 bases, with 11 bases of the junction left unmatched. CDR3 size: 14 residues. Germline CDR1 reads SGHAT; CDR2 reads FQNNGV. CDR3 DNA: TGTGCCAGCCAGCCAGACAACGGGAGGTACGAGCAGTACTTC. Its translation: CASQPDNGRYEQYF.

This chain links TRBV28 with TRBJ1-6; D remains ambiguous. Between the trimmed V and J ends, which lost 8 bases and 1 base, there was a span of 12 bases. The length of the CDR3 is 15 residues. CDR1 and CDR2 from the germline V gene are MDHEN and SYDVKM. The CDR3 here is CASSGLRSYNSPLHF. The CDR3 region has the DNA TGTGCCAGCTCGGGCCTACGGTCCTATAATTCACCCCTCCACTTT.

The rearrangement joins TRBV2 to TRBJ1-2, with 9 bases fitting TRBD1. The CDR3 spans 15 residues. V shed 8 bases, J shed 4 bases, and the junction held 11 bases outside the gene matches. CDR1 is SNHLY and CDR2 is FYNNEI in the germline V gene. The CDR3 here is CASGSGQGTTYGYTF. In DNA, the CDR3 is TGTGCCAGCGGCTCAGGACAGGGGACGACCTATGGCTACACCTTC.

The chain has TRBV7-8 and TRBJ2-1; 11 bases are a match to TRBD2. CDR1 is SGHVS and CDR2 is FQNEAQ in the germline V gene. The length of the CDR3 is 14 residues. V dropped 5 bases and J dropped 6; count of bases not matched to a gene: 3. The CDR3 is CASSMGLAVNEQFF. The DNA for the CDR3 is TGTGCCAGCAGCATGGGACTAGCGGTCAATGAGCAGTTCTTC.

This sequence joins TRBV5-1 and TRBJ2-5; 7 bases are shared with TRBD2. V gave up 4 bases and J gave up 2 bases; unmatched junction bases: 5. The length of the CDR3 is 14 residues. Per the germline V gene, CDR1 is SGHRS and CDR2 is YFSETQ. In nucleotides, the CDR3 is TGCGCCAGCAGCCCCCGGACTAGACAAGAGACCCAGTACTTC. It encodes CASSPRTRQETQYF.